This TCR beta chain was sequenced for a study of early T cells in non-severe SARS-CoV-2 infection. Each CDR3 protein gets one entry after TCRdb re-called the 5' RACE reads with MiXCR. The profile shows 55,000 or so distinct CDR3 sequences, around 12% of them singletons. Looked up from germline, CDR1 is MNHEY and CDR2 is SVGEGT. Trimming took off 2 bases at V and 0 bases at J, with 11 bases between the two ends. The CDR3 length is 16 residues. Ten or more counts support this clonotype. The source of this sequence is an adult who was a healthcare worker with PCR-confirmed SARS-CoV-2 infection or an uninfected control (not recorded which). This chain links TRBV6-2 or TRBV6-3 with TRBJ2-1; the D is unclear. Sample: whole blood. This chain's CDR3 is CASSYPSVSSYNEQFF. In nucleotides, the CDR3 is TGTGCCAGCAGTTACCCCAGCGTGAGCTCCTACAATGAGCAGTTCTTC.